The 4 T cell receptor beta chains below all came from one sample that was sequenced in a study of T cells of healthy individuals (dated by TCRdb to 2017 to 2018). Library construction relied on 5' RACE. Reads for this sample came from an Illumina MiSeq. Using fastp trimming at Q25 and MiXCR clonotype assembly, TCRdb reanalyzed the public sequencing data and kept in-frame beta chains. Entries that share a CDR3 protein sequence are merged under the most common genes and DNA. For this sample the table gives approximately 58,000 distinct CDR3 sequences, of which roughly 14% were detected only once. The top ten clonotypes cover approximately 16% of the sample. These receptors all stem from a human donor in good health.

In its sample, this clonotype was seen a few times. The chain is built from TRBV2 and TRBJ1-2; D is perhaps TRBD1 (6 bases). Deletions cut 6 bases from V and 4 bases from J, with 18 bases between. Germline V lookup: CDR1 SNHLY, CDR2 FYNNEI. CDR3 size: 15 residues. CDR3 DNA: TGTGCCAGCAGAGATCCTGGGACACGACCCTATGGCTACACCTTC. Translated: CASRDPGTRPYGYTF.

The V call is TRBV12-3 or TRBV12-4, the J call TRBJ2-5; TRBD1 agrees at 11 bases. The CDR3 loop spans 16 amino acids. J gave up 4 bases and V 2 bases, and 6 bases lay outside the gene matches. The DNA of the CDR3 is TGTGCCAGCAGTTTAACGGGACAGGGGGGCGCAGAGACCCAGTACTTC. Amino acid sequence: CASSLTGQGGAETQYF.

The chain uses TRBV12-3 or TRBV12-4 and TRBJ2-3; unclear D gene. V lost 1 base and J lost 6, with 8 bases in between. The CDR3 sequence is 13 residues long. The CDR3: CASSLVHPDTQYF. CDR3 sequence (DNA): TGTGCCAGCAGTTTAGTCCATCCGGATACGCAGTATTTT.

This clonotype has ten or more counts. V is TRBV3-1 and J is TRBJ2-3; no clear D gene. The CDR3 length is 14 residues. V dropped 0 bases and J dropped 0 bases, with 4 bases sitting between them. The germline V gene has CDR1 LGHDT and CDR2 YNNKEL (reference sequence). The CDR3 DNA reads TGTGCCAGCAGCCAAGATCCCAGCACAGATACGCAGTATTTT. As protein: CASSQDPSTDTQYF.